This TCR beta chain derives from a study of cytomegalovirus exposure and HLA in healthy donors. Study-wide background: Inside one of the first data releases sat around 80 million unique TCRs taken from HLA-typed donors. General observations from the study: Sequencing artifact likely explains a cluster of highly shared sequence variants.

Germline V lookup: CDR1 MNHEY, CDR2 SMNVEV (reference sequence). Trimming at V came to 4 bases and at J to 2 bases, leaving 18 bases not matched to a gene. CDR3 length: 20 amino acids. Comments on this clone: The antigen is not known.

Vbeta (60) and Jbeta (13) primers were used in the PCR. The protocol was immunoSEQ multiplex PCR, while the TCRdb copy is restricted to in-frame clones and leaves out a portion. Altogether around 130,000 clones are present, around 79% being singletons, with the ten largest covering around 1.5%. The sequenced sample was PBMCs. The chain is built from TRBV27 and TRBJ2-1; 9 bases agree with TRBD2. The TCR comes from a woman aged 18-35 years in good health and CMV-seronegative. CDR3 nucleotides: TGTGCCAGCAGTTCCCGGGGTAGACTAGCGGATCCCAGGACCTACAATGAGCAGTTCTTC. Translated, it gives CASSSRGRLADPRTYNEQFF.